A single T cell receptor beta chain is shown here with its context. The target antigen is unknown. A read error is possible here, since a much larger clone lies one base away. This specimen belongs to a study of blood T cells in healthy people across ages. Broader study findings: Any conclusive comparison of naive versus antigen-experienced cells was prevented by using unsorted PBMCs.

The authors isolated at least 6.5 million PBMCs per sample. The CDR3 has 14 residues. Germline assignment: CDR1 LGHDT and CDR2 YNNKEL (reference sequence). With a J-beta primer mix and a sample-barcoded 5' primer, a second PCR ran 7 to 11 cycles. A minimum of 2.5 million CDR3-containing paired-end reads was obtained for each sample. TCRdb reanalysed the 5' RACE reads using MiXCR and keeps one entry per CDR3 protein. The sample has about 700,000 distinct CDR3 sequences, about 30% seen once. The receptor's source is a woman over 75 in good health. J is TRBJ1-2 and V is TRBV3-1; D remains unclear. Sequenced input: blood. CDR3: CASSQGWGKGGHTF. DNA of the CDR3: TGTGCCAGCAGCCAAGGATGGGGAAAGGGTGGCCACACCTTC.